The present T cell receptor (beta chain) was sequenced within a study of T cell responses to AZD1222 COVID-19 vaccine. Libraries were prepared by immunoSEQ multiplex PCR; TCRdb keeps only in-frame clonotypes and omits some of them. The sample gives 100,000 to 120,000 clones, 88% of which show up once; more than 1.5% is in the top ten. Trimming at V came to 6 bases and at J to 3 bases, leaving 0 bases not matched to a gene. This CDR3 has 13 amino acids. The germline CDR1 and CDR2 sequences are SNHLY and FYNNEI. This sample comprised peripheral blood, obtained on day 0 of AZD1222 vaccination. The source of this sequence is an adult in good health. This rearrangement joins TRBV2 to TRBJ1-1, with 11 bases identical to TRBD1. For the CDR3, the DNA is TGTGCCAGCAGGGGACAGGGGGACACTGAAGCTTTCTTT. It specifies CASRGQGDTEAFF. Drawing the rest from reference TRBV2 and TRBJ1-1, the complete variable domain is EPEVTQTPSHQVTQMGQEVILRCVPISNHLYFYWYRQILGQKVEFLVSFYNNEISEKSEIFDDQFSVERPDGSNFTLKIRSTKLEDSAMYFCASRGQGDTEAFFGQGTRLTVV.